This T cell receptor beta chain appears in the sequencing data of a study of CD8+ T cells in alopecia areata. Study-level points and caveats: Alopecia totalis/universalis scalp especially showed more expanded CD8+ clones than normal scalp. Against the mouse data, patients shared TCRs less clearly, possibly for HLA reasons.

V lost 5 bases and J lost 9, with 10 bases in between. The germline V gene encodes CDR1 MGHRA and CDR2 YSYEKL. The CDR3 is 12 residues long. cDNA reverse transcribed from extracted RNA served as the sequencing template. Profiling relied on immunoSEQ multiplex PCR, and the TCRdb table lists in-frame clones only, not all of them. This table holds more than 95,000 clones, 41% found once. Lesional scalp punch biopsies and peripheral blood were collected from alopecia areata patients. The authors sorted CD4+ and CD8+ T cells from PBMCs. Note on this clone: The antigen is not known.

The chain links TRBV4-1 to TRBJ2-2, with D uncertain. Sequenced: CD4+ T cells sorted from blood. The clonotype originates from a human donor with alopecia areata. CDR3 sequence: CASSWTARELFF. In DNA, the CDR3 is TGCGCCAGCAGCTGGACCGCGCGGGAGCTGTTTTTT.